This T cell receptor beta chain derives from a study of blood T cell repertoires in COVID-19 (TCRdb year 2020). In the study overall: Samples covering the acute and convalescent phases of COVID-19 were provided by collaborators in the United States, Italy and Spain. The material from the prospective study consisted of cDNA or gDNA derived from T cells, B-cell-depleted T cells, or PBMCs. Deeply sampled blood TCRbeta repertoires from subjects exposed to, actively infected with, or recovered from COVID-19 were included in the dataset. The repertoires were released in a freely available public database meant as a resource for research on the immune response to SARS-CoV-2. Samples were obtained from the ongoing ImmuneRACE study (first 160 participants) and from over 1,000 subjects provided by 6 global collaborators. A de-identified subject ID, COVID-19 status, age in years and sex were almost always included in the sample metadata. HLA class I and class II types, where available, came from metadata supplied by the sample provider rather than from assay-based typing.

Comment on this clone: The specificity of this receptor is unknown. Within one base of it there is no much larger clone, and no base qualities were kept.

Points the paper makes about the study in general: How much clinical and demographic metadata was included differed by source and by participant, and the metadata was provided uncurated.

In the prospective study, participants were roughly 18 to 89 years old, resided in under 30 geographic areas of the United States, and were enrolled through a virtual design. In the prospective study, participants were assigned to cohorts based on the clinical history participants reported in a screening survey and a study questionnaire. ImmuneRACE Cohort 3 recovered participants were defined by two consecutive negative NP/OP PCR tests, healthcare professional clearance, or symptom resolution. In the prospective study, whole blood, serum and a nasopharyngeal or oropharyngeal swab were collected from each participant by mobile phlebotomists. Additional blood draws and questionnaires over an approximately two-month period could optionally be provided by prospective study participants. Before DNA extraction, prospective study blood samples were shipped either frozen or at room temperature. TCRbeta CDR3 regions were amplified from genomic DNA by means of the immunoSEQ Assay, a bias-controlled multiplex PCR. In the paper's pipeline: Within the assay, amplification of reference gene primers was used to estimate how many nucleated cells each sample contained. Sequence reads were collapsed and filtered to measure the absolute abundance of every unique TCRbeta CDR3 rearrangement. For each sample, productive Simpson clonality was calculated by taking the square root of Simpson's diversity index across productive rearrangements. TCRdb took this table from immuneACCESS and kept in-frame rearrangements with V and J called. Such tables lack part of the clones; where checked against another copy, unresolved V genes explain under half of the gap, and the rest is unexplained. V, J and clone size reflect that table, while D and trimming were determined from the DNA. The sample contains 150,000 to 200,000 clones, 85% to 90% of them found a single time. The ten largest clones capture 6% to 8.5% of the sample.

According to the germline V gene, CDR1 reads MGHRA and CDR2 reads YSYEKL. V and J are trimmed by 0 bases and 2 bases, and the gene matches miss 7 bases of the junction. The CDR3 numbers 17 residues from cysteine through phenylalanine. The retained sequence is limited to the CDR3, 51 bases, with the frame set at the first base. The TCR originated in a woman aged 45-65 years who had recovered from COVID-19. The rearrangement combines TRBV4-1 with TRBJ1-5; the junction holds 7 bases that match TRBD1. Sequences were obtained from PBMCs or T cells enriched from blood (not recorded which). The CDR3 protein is CASSQDSRDSGNQPQHF. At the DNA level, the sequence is TGCGCCAGCAGCCAAGATTCAAGGGACAGCGGCAATCAGCCCCAGCATTTT.